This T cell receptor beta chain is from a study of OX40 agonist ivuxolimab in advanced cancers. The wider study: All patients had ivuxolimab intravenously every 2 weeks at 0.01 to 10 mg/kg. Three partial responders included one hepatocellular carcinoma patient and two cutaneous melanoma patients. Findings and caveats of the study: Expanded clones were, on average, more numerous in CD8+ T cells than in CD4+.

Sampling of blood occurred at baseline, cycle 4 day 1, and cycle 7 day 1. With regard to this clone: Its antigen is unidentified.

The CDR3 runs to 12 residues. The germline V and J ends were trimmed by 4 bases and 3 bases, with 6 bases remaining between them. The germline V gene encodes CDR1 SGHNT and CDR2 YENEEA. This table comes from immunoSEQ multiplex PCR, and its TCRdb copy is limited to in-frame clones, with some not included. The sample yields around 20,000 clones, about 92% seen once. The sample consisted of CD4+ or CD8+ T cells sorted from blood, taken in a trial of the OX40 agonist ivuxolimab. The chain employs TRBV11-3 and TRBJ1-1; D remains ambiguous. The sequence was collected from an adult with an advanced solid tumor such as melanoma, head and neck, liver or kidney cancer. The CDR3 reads CASSSGYTEAFF. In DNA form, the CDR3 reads TGTGCCAGCAGCTCGGGGTACACTGAAGCTTTCTTT.